What follows are 22 T cell receptor beta chains derived from one specimen sequenced in a study of shared clonotypes between healthy human individuals. Naive CD8 isolation took CD45RO-negative cells positively selected for CCR7 and excluded terminally differentiated effector memory CD45RA+ cells. This table comes from immunoSEQ multiplex PCR, and its TCRdb copy is limited to in-frame clones, with some not included. The table lists some 2.1 million clones, 85% to 95% of them singletons. Sequencing input: naive CD8+ T cells from PBMCs. The receptors derive from a man aged 18 to 30 in good health. Some clones in this sample may be carry-over from other donors' samples.

The chain couples TRBV27 to TRBJ1-1; no firm D call. The CDR3 extends over 8 amino acids. The V and J ends lost 5 bases and 8 bases respectively, with 0 bases between them. CDR1 and CDR2 from the germline V gene are MNHEY and SMNVEV (reference sequence). CDR3 bases: TGTGCCAGCAGTGAAGCTTTCTTT. It encodes CASSEAFF.

In this sample, this clone turned up many times. V and J are TRBV11-2 and TRBJ2-7, with TRBD2 identical over 7 bases. CDR3 size: 17 residues. Looked up from germline, CDR1 is SGHAT and CDR2 is FQNNGV. The ends lost 3 bases at V and 0 bases at J; junction bases unmatched: 11. CDR3 in DNA: TGTGCCAGCAGCTTGGGGGGGGGACCCAGAACCTCCTACGAGCAGTACTTC. Protein sequence: CASSLGGGPRTSYEQYF.

Remarks on this clone: No DNA is shown, since the ends of the CDR3 on it are uncertain; the CDR3 is the one TCRdb lists. The J gene is TRBJ2-5, the V gene TRBV29-1; the table's D call of TRBD1 was not tested on the DNA. Both ends counted, the CDR3 spans 11 residues. CDR1 and CDR2 (germline): SQVTM, ANQGSEA. The CDR3 reads CSVLFGQGINF.

The chain recombines TRBV13 with TRBJ2-3; 7 bases are shared with TRBD1. V shed 5 bases and J 2 bases; nucleotides not matched to a gene: 13. CDR1 and CDR2 from the germline V gene are PRHDT and FYEKMQ (reference sequence). The CDR3 runs 17 residues. DNA of the CDR3: TGTGCCAGCAGCCCCTCGATTGGGACAGATGTCACAGATACGCAGTATTTT. It codes for CASSPSIGTDVTDTQYF. Drawing the rest from reference TRBV13 and TRBJ2-3, the complete variable domain is AAGVIQSPRHLIKEKRETATLKCYPIPRHDTVYWYQQGPGQDPQFLISFYEKMQSDKGSIPDRFSAQQFSDYHSELNMSSLELGDSALYFCASSPSIGTDVTDTQYFGPGTRLTVL.

This chain connects TRBV13 to TRBJ2-7, with 7 positions matching TRBD2. Trimming took 4 bases from V and 10 from J; bases not matched to a gene: 10. Looked up from germline, CDR1 is PRHDT and CDR2 is FYEKMQ (reference sequence). This CDR3 has 13 residues. Here the CDR3 reads CASSSRLSGNQYF. The CDR3 bases are TGTGCCAGCAGCTCCCGACTCAGCGGGAATCAGTACTTC.

The chain links TRBV28 to TRBJ2-7; maybe TRBD2 (6 bases). The V gene lost 4 bases and the J gene lost 7 bases, with 23 bases spanning the gap. CDR3 length: 16 residues. The V gene's germline CDR1 is MDHEN and CDR2 SYDVKM. This chain's CDR3 is CASSSTREAYGDEQYF. The CDR3 nucleotides are TGTGCCAGCAGTTCAACCAGGGAGGCCTACGGGGATGAGCAGTACTTC. The full variable domain, rest sourced from reference TRBV28 and TRBJ2-7, is DVKVTQSSRYLVKRTGEKVFLECVQDMDHENMFWYRQDPGLGLRLIYFSYDVKMKEKGDIPEGYSVSREKKERFSLILESASTNQTSMYLCASSSTREAYGDEQYFGPGTRLTVT.

This sequence joins TRBV5-4 and TRBJ2-2; 10 positions agree with TRBD2. With 2 bases clipped from V and 0 bases from J, the junction kept 7 bases outside the gene matches. Germline V gene lookup returns CDR1 SGHNT and CDR2 YYREEE (reference sequence). The CDR3 is 18 residues long. Here the CDR3 reads CASSLGGLADANTGELFF. The CDR3 DNA is TGTGCCAGCAGCTTAGGCGGACTAGCGGACGCGAACACCGGGGAGCTGTTTTTT.

CDR3: CASSASYSGNTIYF. The CDR3 bases are TGTGCCAGCAGCGCCTCGTACTCTGGAAACACCATATATTTT. The gene calls are TRBV9 and TRBJ1-3; unclear D gene. With 3 bases removed from V and 0 bases from J, the gap between germline ends came to 7 bases. CDR3 length: 14 amino acids. The germline gives CDR1 SGDLS, CDR2 YYNGEE.

This clone turned up a few times. The chain is built from TRBV9 and TRBJ1-2, with 7 bases aligning to TRBD1. J gave up 4 bases and V 2 bases, and 8 bases lay outside the gene matches. The CDR3 is made up of 15 amino acids. Germline values: CDR1 SGDLS, CDR2 YYNGEE. Written as DNA, the CDR3 is TGTGCCAGCAGCGTCAACGAGGGGGCGTCCTATGGCTACACCTTC. It encodes CASSVNEGASYGYTF. The variable domain in full, with the rest retrieved from reference TRBV9 and TRBJ1-2, is DSGVTQTPKHLITATGQRVTLRCSPRSGDLSVYWYQQSLDQGLQFLIQYYNGEERAKGNILERFSAQQFPDLHSELNLSSLELGDSALYFCASSVNEGASYGYTFGSGTRLTVV.

This chain links TRBV4-3 with TRBJ2-7; 9 bases are a match to TRBD2. The CDR3 contains 16 residues. Trimming removed 1 base from V and 1 base from J; junction bases left unmatched: 5. CDR1 LGHNA and CDR2 YSLEER come from the germline V gene. The CDR3 bases are TGCGCCAGCAGCCAAGTGTGGCTAGCGGGGTCCTACGAGCAGTACTTC. It specifies CASSQVWLAGSYEQYF.

This clone came up once. Distinct nucleotide sequences in the sample also encode this CDR3. J is TRBJ2-1 and V is TRBV11-2; the match to TRBD2 covers 8 bases. After removal of 1 base from V and 4 bases from J, the junction contained 3 bases not matched to a gene. The CDR3 covers 15 residues. Germline assignment: CDR1 SGHAT and CDR2 FQNNGV. The CDR3 loop reads CASSLGTSGYNEQFF. The CDR3, as DNA: TGTGCCAGCAGCTTAGGAACTAGCGGATACAATGAGCAGTTCTTC. The whole variable domain, remainder taken from reference TRBV11-2 and TRBJ2-1, is EAGVAQSPRYKIIEKRQSVAFWCNPISGHATLYWYQQILGQGPKLLIQFQNNGVVDDSQLPKDRFSAERLKGVDSTLKIQPAKLEDSAVYLCASSLGTSGYNEQFFGPGTRLTVL.

This chain links TRBV7-8 with TRBJ2-6, with 8 bases matching TRBD1. Germline lookup yields CDR1 SGHVS and CDR2 FQNEAQ. The CDR3 sequence is 18 residues long. After removal of 5 bases from V and 0 bases from J, the junction contained 9 bases not matched to a gene. Here the CDR3 reads CASSTGTGINSGANVLTF. The CDR3 bases are TGTGCCAGCAGCACCGGGACAGGAATAAACTCTGGGGCCAACGTCCTGACTTTC.

The J gene is TRBJ1-1, the V gene TRBV27; no clear D gene. Germline CDR1 reads MNHEY; CDR2 reads SMNVEV (reference sequence). Trimming cost V 5 bases and J 1 base, with 11 bases left between them. The CDR3 is made up of 14 amino acids. The chain's CDR3 is CASSPSAGNTEAFF. The CDR3 nucleotides read TGTGCCAGCAGTCCCTCGGCGGGGAACACTGAAGCTTTCTTT.

The V and J genes are TRBV13 and TRBJ2-7, with D perhaps TRBD2 (5 bases). The germline V gene has CDR1 PRHDT and CDR2 FYEKMQ (reference sequence). The V and J ends lost 2 bases and 4 bases respectively, with 18 bases between them. The CDR3 covers 16 residues. The CDR3 spells CASSLSSEGSAYEQYF. The CDR3 coding sequence is TGTGCCAGCAGCTTAAGTTCAGAGGGTTCAGCATACGAGCAGTACTTC.

The rearrangement links TRBV2 to TRBJ2-7; a weak D match, TRBD1 (6 bases). The CDR3 has 16 residues. The V end lost 2 bases, the J end lost 1 base, and 15 bases lay between the germline ends. CDR1 is SNHLY, CDR2 FYNNEI, per germline. CDR3 in amino acids: CASSENVGRGSYEQYF. The CDR3 coding sequence is TGTGCCAGCAGTGAAAATGTGGGAAGGGGGTCCTACGAGCAGTACTTC.

V usage is TRBV6-6 and J usage is TRBJ2-7; the match to TRBD2 covers 10 bases. The CDR3 length is 15 residues. Looked up from germline, CDR1 is MNHNY and CDR2 is SVGAGI (reference sequence). V lost 2 bases to trimming and J lost 5 bases; unmatched junction nucleotides: 6. The CDR3 sequence: CASSYPSGRAHEQYF. CDR3 sequence (DNA): TGTGCCAGCAGTTACCCGAGCGGGAGGGCCCACGAGCAGTACTTC.

The genes are TRBV27 and TRBJ2-2; tentative D call: TRBD1 (6 bases). This CDR3 contains 16 residues. V was trimmed by 3 bases and J by 5 bases, leaving 16 bases between them. From germline, CDR1 is MNHEY and CDR2 SMNVEV (reference sequence). The chain's CDR3 is CASSFPQGSLTGELFF. The CDR3 nucleotides are TGTGCCAGCAGTTTTCCGCAGGGGAGTCTTACCGGGGAGCTGTTTTTT.

Of note for this clone: Other DNA sequences within the sample encode an identical CDR3. The chain combines TRBV27 with TRBJ2-1, with unresolved D. Trimming pared 8 bases from V and 0 bases from J, leaving 11 bases between. This CDR3 region has 14 residues. Germline-derived CDR1 and CDR2 are MNHEY and SMNVEV (reference sequence). CDR3 region: CASRPLSSYNEQFF. The CDR3 nucleotides read TGTGCCAGCCGACCGTTGAGCTCCTACAATGAGCAGTTCTTC.

This clone showed up just once. The rearrangement links TRBV7-2 to TRBJ1-2; TRBD1 agrees at 10 bases. The CDR3 extends over 15 amino acids. V trimming: 5 bases; J trimming: 5 bases; junction bases outside the gene matches: 8. The germline V gene encodes CDR1 SGHTA and CDR2 FQGNSA. CDR3 DNA: TGTGCCAGCAGCGCCAGGACAGGGGGAAATTATGGCTACACCTTC. Amino acids: CASSARTGGNYGYTF.

The chain couples TRBV15 to TRBJ1-4; D ambiguous. This CDR3 contains 16 residues. With 0 bases removed from V and 5 bases from J, the gap between germline ends came to 13 bases. Germline CDR1 and CDR2: LNHNV and YYDKDF (reference sequence). The CDR3 loop reads CATSRDKTLTNEKLFF. DNA of the CDR3: TGTGCCACCAGCAGAGATAAAACGCTCACAAATGAAAAACTGTTTTTT.

The V and J genes are TRBV7-8 and TRBJ2-3, with D perhaps matching TRBD2 (6 bases). The CDR3 has 18 amino acids. Trimming cost V 5 bases and J 0 bases, with 21 bases left between them. Germline CDR1 SGHVS, CDR2 FQNEAQ. In DNA form, the CDR3 reads TGTGCCAGCAGCCCCTCTTGGAGGGCGGTGCCTAGCACAGATACGCAGTATTTT. Its protein product is CASSPSWRAVPSTDTQYF.

The genes are TRBV28 and TRBJ1-6; D unresolved. CDR3 size: 14 residues. Germline lookup yields CDR1 MDHEN and CDR2 SYDVKM. V was cut by 6 bases and J by 3 bases, with 9 bases left in between. The CDR3 DNA is TGTGCCAGCAGGGAGGATTACTATAATTCACCCCTCCACTTT. Its translation is CASREDYYNSPLHF.